The rows below give T cell receptor beta chains drawn from one sample of a study of radiotherapy plus CTLA-4 blockade in lung cancer. Clones were read by immunoSEQ multiplex PCR, and TCRdb kept only the in-frame ones, dropping some. The top ten clones hold more than 15% of a sample with 55,000 to 75,000 clones, approximately 76% of them seen once. This sample comprised peripheral blood, obtained from a patient treated with radiotherapy plus ipilimumab. The receptors here all came from a human donor with non-small cell lung cancer whose response to radiotherapy plus ipilimumab could not be evaluated. Some clones in this sample may be carry-over from other donors' samples. The CDR3 runs from the conserved cysteine through the conserved F or W. Part of the rows lack a size; the others show once, few, many or a class for expanded clones.

cdr3_aa	clone_size	v_call	j_call
CASSFMGLAGETQYF	.	TRBV7-2	TRBJ2-5
CASSVSGVNQPQHF	.	TRBV9	TRBJ1-5
CASSASGGRTDTQYF	.	TRBV7-2	TRBJ2-3
CASRLGQGYGYTF	.	TRBV2	TRBJ1-2
CASSRQGKDGYTF	.	TRBV9	TRBJ1-2
CASSLGKRTGGTDTQYF	.	TRBV7-9	TRBJ2-3
CASSFGGRTTNEKLFF	.	TRBV5-1	TRBJ1-4
CASSHPSYNEQFF	.	TRBV5-1	TRBJ2-1
CASSLAPESTDTQYF	once	TRBV5-1	TRBJ2-3
CASSVGTGSLEQYF	.	TRBV9	TRBJ2-7
CAISESGAGYTF	few	TRBV10-3	TRBJ1-2
CASSVGGQGRNTEAFF	.	TRBV9	TRBJ1-1
CASLLDRGNNSPLHF	.	TRBV18	TRBJ1-6